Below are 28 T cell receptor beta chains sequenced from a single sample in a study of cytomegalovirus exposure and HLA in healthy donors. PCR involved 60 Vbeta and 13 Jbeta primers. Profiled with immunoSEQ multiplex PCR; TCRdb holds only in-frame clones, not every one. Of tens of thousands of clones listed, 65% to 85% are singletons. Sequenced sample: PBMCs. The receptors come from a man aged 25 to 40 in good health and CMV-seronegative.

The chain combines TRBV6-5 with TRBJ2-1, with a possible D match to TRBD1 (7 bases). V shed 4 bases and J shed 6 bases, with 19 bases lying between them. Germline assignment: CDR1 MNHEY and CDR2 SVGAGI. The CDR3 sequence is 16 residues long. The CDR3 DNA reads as TGTGCCAGCAGTTTACAACAGGGGACTCTTCCCAATGAGCAGTTCTTC. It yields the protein CASSLQQGTLPNEQFF.

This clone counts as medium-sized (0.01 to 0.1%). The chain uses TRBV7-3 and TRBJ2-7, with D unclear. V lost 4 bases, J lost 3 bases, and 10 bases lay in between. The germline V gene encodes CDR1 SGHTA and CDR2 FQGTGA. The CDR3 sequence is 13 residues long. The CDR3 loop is CASSSVPGYEQYF. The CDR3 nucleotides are TGTGCCAGCAGCTCCGTACCGGGCTACGAGCAGTACTTC.

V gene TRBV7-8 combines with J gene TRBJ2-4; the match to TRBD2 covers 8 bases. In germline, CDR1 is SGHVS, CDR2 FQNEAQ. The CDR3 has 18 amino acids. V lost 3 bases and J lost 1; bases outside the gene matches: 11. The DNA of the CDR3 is TGTGCCAGCAGCTTCCCGGGAGGGATGGAAGGGGCCAAAAACATTCAGTACTTC. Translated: CASSFPGGMEGAKNIQYF.

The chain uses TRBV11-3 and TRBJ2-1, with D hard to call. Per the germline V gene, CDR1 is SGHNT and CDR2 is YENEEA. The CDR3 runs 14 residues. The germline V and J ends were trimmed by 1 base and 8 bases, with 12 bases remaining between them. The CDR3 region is CASSLAGPWDEQFF. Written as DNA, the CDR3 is TGTGCCAGCAGCTTAGCAGGTCCTTGGGATGAGCAGTTCTTC.

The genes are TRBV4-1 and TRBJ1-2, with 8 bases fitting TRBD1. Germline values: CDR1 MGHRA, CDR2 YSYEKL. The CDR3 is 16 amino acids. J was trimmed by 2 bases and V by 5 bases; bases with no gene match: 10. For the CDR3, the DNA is TGCGCCAGCAGCTCCTCGACAGGGGAGAGAAACTATGGCTACACCTTC. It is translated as CASSSSTGERNYGYTF.

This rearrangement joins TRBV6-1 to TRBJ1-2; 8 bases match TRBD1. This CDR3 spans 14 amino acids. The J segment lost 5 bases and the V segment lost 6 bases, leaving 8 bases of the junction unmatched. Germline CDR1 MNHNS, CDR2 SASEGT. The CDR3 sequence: CASSARDRPYGYTF. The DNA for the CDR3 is TGTGCCAGCAGCGCCCGGGACAGGCCTTATGGCTACACCTTC.

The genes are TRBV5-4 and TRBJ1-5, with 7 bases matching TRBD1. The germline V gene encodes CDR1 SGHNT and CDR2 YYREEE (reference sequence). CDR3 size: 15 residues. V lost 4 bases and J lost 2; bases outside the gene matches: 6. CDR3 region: CASSNGTVRNQPQHF. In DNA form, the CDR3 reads TGTGCCAGCAGCAATGGGACAGTCCGCAATCAGCCCCAGCATTTT.

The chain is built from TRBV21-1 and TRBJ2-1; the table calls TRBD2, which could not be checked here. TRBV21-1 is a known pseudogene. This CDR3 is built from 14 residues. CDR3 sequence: CASSKLAGDNEQFF. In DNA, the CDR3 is TGTGCCAGCAGCAAACTAGCGGGGGACAATGAGCAGTTCTTC.

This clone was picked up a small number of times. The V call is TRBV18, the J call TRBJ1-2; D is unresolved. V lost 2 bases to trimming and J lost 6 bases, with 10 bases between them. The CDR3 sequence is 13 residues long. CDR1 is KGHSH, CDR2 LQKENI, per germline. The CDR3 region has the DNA TGTGCCAGCTCACCAACGGTGATGGATGGCTACACCTTC. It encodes CASSPTVMDGYTF.

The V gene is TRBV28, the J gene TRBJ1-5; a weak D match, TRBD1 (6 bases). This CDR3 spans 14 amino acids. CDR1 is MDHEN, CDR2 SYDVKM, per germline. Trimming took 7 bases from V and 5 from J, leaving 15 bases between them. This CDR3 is CASNPGQWDQPQHF. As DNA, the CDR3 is TGTGCCAGCAACCCAGGACAGTGGGATCAGCCCCAGCATTTT.

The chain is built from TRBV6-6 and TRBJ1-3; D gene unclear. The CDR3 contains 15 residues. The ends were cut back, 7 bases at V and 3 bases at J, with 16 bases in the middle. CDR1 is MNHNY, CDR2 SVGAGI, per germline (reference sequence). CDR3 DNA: TGTGCCAGCACCCCCAGCGGGTTGGGTGGAAACACCATATATTTT. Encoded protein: CASTPSGLGGNTIYF.

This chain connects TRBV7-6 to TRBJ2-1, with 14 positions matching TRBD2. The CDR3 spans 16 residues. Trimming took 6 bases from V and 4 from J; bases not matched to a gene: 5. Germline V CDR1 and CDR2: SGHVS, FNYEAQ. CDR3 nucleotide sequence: TGTGCCAGCAGTCCGGGACTAGCGGGAGCGTACAATGAGCAGTTCTTC. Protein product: CASSPGLAGAYNEQFF.

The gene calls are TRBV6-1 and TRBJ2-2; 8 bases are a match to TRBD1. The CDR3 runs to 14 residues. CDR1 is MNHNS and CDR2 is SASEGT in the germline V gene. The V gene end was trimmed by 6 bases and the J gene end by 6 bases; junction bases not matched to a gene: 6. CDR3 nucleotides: TGTGCCAGCAGGGACAGGGTAGGGCCCGGGGAGCTGTTTTTT. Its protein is CASRDRVGPGELFF.

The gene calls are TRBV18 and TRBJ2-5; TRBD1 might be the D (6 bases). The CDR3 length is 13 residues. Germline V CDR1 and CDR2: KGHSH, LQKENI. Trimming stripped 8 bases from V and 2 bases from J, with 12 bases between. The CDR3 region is CASLRGQQETQYF. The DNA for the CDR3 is TGTGCCAGCCTTCGGGGACAACAAGAGACCCAGTACTTC.

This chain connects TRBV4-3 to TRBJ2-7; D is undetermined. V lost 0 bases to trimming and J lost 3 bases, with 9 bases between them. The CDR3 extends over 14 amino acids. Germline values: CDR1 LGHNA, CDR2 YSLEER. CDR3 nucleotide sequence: TGCGCCAGCAGCCAAGACAGGCAGAGCTACGAGCAGTACTTC. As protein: CASSQDRQSYEQYF.

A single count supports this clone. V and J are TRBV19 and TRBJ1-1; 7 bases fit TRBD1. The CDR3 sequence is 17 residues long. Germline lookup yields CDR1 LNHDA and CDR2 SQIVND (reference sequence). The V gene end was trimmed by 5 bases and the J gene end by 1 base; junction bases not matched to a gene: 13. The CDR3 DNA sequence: TGTGCCAGTAGTCCGAGGGGGCGTGAGGGGGGGAACACTGAAGCTTTCTTT. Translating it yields CASSPRGREGGNTEAFF. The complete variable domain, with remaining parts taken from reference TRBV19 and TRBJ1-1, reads DGGITQSPKYLFRKEGQNVTLSCEQNLNHDAMYWYRQDPGQGLRLIYYSQIVNDFQKGDIAEGYSVSREKKESFPLTVTSAQKNPTAFYLCASSPRGREGGNTEAFFGQGTRLTVV.

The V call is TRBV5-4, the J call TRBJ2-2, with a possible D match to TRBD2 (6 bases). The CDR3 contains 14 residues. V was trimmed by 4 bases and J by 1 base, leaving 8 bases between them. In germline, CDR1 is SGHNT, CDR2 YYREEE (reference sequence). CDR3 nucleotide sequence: TGTGCCAGCAGCCCGGGACTGAACACCGGGGAGCTGTTTTTT. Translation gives CASSPGLNTGELFF.

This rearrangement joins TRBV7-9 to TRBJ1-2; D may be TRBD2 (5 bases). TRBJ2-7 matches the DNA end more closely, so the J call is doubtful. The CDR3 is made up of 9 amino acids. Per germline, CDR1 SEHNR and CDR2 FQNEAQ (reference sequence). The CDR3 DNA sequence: TGTGCCAGCAGCCCGGGACAGTACTTC. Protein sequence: CASSPGQYF.

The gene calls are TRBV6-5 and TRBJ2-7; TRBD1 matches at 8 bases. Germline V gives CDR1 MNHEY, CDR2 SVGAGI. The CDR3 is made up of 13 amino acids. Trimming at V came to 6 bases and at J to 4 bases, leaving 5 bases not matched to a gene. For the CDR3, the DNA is TGTGCCAGCAGAACAGGGGGTCTGTACGAGCAGTACTTC. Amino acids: CASRTGGLYEQYF.

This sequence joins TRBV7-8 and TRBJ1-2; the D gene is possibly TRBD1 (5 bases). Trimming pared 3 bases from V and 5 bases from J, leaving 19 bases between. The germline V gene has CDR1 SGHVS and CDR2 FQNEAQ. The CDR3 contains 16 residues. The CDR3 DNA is TGTGCCAGCAGCTTGGACCAAGCAGGGTTTCGGTATGGCTACACCTTC. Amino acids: CASSLDQAGFRYGYTF.

The CDR3 DNA follows: TGTGCCAGTAGTCTCTATCGAGGTCCGGGCCTAGCATCACGGAGCAATCAGCCCCAGCATTTT. This translates into CASSLYRGPGLASRSNQPQHF. The chain employs TRBV19 and TRBJ1-5; D gene unclear. Germline V CDR1 and CDR2: LNHDA, SQIVND (reference sequence). This CDR3 spans 21 amino acids. V lost 5 bases, J lost 1 base, and 30 bases lay in between.

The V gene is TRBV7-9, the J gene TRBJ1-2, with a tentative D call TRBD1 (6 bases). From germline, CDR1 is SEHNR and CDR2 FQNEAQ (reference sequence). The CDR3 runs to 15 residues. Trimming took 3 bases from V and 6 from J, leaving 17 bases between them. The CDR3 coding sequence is TGTGCCAGCAGCTTTGGGCAGGGGATTTTTGATGGCTACACCTTC. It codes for CASSFGQGIFDGYTF. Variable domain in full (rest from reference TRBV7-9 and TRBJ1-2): DTGVSQNPRHKITKRGQNVTFRCDPISEHNRLYWYRQTLGQGPEFLTYFQNEAQLEKSRLLSDRFSAERPKGSFSTLEIQRTEQGDSAMYLCASSFGQGIFDGYTFGSGTRLTVV.

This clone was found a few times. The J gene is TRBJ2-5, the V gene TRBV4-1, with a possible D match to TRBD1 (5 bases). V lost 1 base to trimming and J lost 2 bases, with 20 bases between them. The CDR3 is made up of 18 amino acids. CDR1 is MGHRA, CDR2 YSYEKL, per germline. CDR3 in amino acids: CASSQVRQGSFRQETQYF. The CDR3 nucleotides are TGCGCCAGCAGCCAAGTAAGGCAGGGCTCTTTCCGTCAAGAGACCCAGTACTTC.

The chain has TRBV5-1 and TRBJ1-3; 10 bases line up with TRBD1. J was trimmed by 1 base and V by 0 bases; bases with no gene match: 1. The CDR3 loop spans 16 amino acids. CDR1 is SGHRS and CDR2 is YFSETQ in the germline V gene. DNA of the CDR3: TGCGCCAGCAGCTTGGGGACAGGGGGTTCTGGAAACACCATATATTTT. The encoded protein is CASSLGTGGSGNTIYF.

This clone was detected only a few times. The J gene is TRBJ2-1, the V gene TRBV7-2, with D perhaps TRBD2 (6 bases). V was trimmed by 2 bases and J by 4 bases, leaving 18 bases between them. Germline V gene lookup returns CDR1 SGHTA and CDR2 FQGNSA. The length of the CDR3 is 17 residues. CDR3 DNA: TGTGCCAGCAGCTTATACCTGCCGCCGGGAGCATACAATGAGCAGTTCTTC. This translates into CASSLYLPPGAYNEQFF.

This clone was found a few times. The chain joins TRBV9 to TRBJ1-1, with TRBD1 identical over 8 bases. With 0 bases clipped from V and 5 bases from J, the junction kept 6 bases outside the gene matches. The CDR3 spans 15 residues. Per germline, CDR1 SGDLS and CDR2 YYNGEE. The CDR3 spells CASSVGDRRGTEAFF. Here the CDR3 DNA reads TGTGCCAGCAGCGTAGGGGACAGGCGAGGGACTGAAGCTTTCTTT.

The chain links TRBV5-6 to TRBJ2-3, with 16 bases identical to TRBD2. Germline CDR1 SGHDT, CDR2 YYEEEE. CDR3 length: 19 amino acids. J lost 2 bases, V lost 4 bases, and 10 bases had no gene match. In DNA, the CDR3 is TGTGCCAGCAGCCCGGGACTAGCGGGAGGGCGGGGGACCACAGATACGCAGTATTTT. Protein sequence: CASSPGLAGGRGTTDTQYF.

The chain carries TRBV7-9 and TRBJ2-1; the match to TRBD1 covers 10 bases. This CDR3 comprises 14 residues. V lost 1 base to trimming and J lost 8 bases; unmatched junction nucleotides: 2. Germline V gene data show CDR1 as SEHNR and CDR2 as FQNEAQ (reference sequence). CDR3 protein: CASSLGTGGYEQFF. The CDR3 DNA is TGTGCCAGCAGCTTAGGGACAGGGGGATATGAGCAGTTCTTC.